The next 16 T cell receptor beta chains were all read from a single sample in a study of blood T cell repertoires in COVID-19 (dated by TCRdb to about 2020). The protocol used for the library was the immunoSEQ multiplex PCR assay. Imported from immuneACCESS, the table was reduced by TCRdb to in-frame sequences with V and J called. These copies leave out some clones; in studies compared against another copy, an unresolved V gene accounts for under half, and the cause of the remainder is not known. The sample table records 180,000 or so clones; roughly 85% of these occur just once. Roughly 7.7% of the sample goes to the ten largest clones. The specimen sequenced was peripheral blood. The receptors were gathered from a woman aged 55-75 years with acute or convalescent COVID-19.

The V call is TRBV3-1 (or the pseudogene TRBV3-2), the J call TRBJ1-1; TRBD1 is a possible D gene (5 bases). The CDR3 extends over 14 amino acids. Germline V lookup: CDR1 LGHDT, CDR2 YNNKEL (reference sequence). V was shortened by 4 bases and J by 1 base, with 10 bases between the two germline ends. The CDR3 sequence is CASSPGHTNTEAFF. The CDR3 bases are TGTGCCAGCAGCCCTGGACATACGAACACTGAAGCTTTCTTT.

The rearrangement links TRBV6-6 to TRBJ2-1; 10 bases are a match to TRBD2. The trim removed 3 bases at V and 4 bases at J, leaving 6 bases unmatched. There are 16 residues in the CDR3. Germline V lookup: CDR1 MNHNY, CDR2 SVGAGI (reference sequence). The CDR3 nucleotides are TGTGCCAGCAGTTATCTCCTAGCGGGAGTTTACAATGAGCAGTTCTTC. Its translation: CASSYLLAGVYNEQFF.

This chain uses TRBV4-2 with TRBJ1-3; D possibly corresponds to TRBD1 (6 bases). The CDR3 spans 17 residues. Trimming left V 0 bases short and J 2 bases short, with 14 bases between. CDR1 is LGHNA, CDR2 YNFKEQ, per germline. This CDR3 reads CASSQDQGRGTGNTIYF. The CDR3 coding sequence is TGTGCCAGCAGCCAAGATCAGGGCAGGGGTACTGGAAACACCATATATTTT.

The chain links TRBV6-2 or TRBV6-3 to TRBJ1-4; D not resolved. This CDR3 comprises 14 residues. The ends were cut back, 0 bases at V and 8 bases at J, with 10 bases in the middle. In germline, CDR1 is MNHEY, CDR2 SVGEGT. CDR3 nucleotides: TGTGCCAGCAGTTACTCGATTTGGGAGGAAAAACTGTTTTTT. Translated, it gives CASSYSIWEEKLFF.

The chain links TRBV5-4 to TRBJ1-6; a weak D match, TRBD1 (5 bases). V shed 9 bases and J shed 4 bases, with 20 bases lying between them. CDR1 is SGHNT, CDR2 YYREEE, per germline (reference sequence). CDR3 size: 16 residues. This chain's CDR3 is CATKAGDAPYNSPLHF. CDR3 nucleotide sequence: TGTGCCACCAAGGCGGGGGATGCCCCGTATAATTCACCCCTCCACTTT.

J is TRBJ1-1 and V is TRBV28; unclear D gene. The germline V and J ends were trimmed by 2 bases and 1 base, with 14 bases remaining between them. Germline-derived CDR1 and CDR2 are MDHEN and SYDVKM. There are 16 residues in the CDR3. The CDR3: CASSLPSTLPNTEAFF. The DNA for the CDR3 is TGTGCCAGCAGTTTACCGTCGACTCTCCCGAACACTGAAGCTTTCTTT. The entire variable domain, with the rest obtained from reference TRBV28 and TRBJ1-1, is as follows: DVKVTQSSRYLVKRTGEKVFLECVQDMDHENMFWYRQDPGLGLRLIYFSYDVKMKEKGDIPEGYSVSREKKERFSLILESASTNQTSMYLCASSLPSTLPNTEAFFGQGTRLTVV.

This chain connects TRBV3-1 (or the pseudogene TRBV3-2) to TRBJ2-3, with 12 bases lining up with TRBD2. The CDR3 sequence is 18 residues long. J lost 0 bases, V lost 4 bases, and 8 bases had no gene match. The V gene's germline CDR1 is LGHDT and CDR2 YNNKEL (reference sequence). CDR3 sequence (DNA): TGTGCCAGCAGCCGCAGACTAGCGGGAGCCTCTAGCACAGATACGCAGTATTTT. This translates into CASSRRLAGASSTDTQYF.

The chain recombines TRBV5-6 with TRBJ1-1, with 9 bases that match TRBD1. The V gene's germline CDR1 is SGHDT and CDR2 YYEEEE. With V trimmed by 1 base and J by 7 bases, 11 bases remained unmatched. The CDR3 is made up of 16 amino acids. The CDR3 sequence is CASSLRRDRELGEAFF. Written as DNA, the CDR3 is TGTGCCAGCAGCTTGCGTCGGGACAGGGAACTCGGTGAAGCTTTCTTT.

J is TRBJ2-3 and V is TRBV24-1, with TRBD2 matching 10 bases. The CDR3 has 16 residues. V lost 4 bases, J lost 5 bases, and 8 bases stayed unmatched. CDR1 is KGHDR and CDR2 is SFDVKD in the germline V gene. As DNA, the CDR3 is TGTGCCACCAGTGACACGCTAGCGGGAGATATAGATACGCAGTATTTT. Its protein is CATSDTLAGDIDTQYF.

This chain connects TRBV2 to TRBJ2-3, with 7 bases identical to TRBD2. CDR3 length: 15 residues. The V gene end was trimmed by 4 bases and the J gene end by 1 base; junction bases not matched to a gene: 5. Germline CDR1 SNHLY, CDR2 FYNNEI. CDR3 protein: CASSGSGVGTDTQYF. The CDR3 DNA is TGTGCCAGCAGTGGAAGCGGGGTGGGCACAGATACGCAGTATTTT.

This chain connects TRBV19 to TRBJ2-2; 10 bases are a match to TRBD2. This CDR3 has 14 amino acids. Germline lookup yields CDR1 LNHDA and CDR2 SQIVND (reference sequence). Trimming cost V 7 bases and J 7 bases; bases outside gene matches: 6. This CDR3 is CASNRLAGVGELFF. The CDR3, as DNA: TGTGCCAGTAATAGGCTAGCGGGAGTCGGGGAGCTGTTTTTT.

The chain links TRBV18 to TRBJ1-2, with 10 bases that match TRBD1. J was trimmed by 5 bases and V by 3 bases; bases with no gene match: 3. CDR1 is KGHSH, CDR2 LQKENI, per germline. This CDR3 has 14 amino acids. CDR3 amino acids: CASSPRQGAYGYTF. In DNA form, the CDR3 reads TGTGCCAGCTCACCGCGACAGGGGGCATATGGCTACACCTTC. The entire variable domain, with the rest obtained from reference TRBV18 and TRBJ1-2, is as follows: NAGVMQNPRHLVRRRGQEARLRCSPMKGHSHVYWYRQLPEEGLKFMVYLQKENIIDESGMPKERFSAEFPKEGPSILRIQQVVRGDSAAYFCASSPRQGAYGYTFGSGTRLTVV.

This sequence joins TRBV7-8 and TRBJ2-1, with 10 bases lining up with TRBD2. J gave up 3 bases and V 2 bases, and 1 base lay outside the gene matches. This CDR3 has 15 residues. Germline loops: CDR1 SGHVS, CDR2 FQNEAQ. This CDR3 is CASSLRLAGYNEQFF. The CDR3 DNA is TGTGCCAGCAGCTTAAGACTAGCGGGCTACAATGAGCAGTTCTTC. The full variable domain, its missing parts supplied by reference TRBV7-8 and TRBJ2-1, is GAGVSQSPRYKVAKRGQDVALRCDPISGHVSLFWYQQALGQGPEFLTYFQNEAQLDKSGLPSDRFFAERPEGSVSTLKIQRTQQEDSAVYLCASSLRLAGYNEQFFGPGTRLTVL.

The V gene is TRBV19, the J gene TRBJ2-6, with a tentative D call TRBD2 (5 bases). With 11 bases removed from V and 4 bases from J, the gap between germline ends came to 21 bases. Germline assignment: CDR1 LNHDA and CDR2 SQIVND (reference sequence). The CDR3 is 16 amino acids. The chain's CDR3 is CAETGKNRRGANVLTF. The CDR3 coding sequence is TGTGCCGAAACCGGGAAGAACAGAAGAGGGGCCAACGTCCTGACTTTC. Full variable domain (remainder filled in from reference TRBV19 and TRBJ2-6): DGGITQSPKYLFRKEGQNVTLSCEQNLNHDAMYWYRQDPGQGLRLIYYSQIVNDFQKGDIAEGYSVSREKKESFPLTVTSAQKNPTAFYLCAETGKNRRGANVLTFGAGSRLTVL.

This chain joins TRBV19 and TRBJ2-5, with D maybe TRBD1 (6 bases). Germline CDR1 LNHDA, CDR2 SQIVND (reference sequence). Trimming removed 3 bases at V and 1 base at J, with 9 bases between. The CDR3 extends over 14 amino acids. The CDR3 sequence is CASSIGQFQETQYF. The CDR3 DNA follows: TGTGCCAGTAGTATTGGACAGTTCCAAGAGACCCAGTACTTC. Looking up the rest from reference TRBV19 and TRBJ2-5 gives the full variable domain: DGGITQSPKYLFRKEGQNVTLSCEQNLNHDAMYWYRQDPGQGLRLIYYSQIVNDFQKGDIAEGYSVSREKKESFPLTVTSAQKNPTAFYLCASSIGQFQETQYFGPGTRLLVL.

CDR3 in amino acids: CASSLHGSNEQFF. The CDR3 coding sequence is TGCGCCAGCAGCTTGCACGGGAGCAATGAGCAGTTCTTC. The rearrangement joins TRBV5-1 to TRBJ2-1; possibly TRBD2 for D (6 bases). CDR3 size: 13 residues. Germline V gene sequence: CDR1 SGHRS, CDR2 YFSETQ. V was shortened by 1 base and J by 6 bases, with 8 bases between the two germline ends.